Listed here are 9 T cell receptor beta chains from one sample, sequenced in a study of CD4 T cells in relation to SARS-CoV-2 and coronaviruses (TCRdb year 2021). Libraries were built with the immunoSEQ multiplex PCR assay. The table was pulled from immuneACCESS by TCRdb, which kept in-frame rearrangements only. Such tables lose some clones; where checked, under half of the loss comes from unresolved V genes, and the rest has no known cause. Within this sample are 60,000 to 85,000 clones, with approximately 93% of them counted one time only. The ten largest make up under 0.25% of the sample. CD4+ T cells from unexposed donors were collected before the COVID-19 pandemic (2011-2018). The source material was naive CD4+ T cells from PBMCs. The sample's cell subset or site label, decoded: naive CD4+ T cells isolated by negative enrichment. Receptors were obtained from a human donor in good health.

The V call is TRBV7-3, the J call TRBJ2-7; 8 nucleotides align to TRBD1. J lost 4 bases, V lost 5 bases, and 7 bases had no gene match. CDR1 SGHTA and CDR2 FQGTGA come from the germline V gene. CDR3 length: 14 residues. The CDR3 here is CASSPRTGSYEQYF. Written as DNA, the CDR3 is TGTGCCAGCAGCCCACGGACAGGGAGTTACGAGCAGTACTTC. The whole variable domain, filled in from reference TRBV7-3 and TRBJ2-7, reads GAGVSQTPSNKVTEKGKYVELRCDPISGHTALYWYRQSLGQGPEFLIYFQGTGAADDSGLPNDRFFAVRPEGSVSTLKIQRTERGDSAVYLCASSPRTGSYEQYFGPGTRLTVT.

The V call is TRBV7-2, the J call TRBJ1-1; D is possibly TRBD1 (6 bases). Deletions cut 1 base from V and 6 bases from J, with 18 bases between. The CDR3 spans 16 residues. From germline, CDR1 is SGHTA and CDR2 FQGNSA. Here the CDR3 reads CASSLEAGEDSAEAFF. The CDR3 DNA reads as TGTGCCAGCAGCTTAGAAGCAGGGGAGGATAGCGCTGAAGCTTTCTTT.

The chain has TRBV16 and TRBJ1-5, with TRBD1 matching over 7 bases. The V segment lost 4 bases and the J segment 6 bases; nucleotides outside the gene matches: 9. CDR1 and CDR2 from the germline V gene are KGHSY and FQNENV. This CDR3 is built from 15 residues. The CDR3 sequence: CASSLEQGSGQPQHF. The CDR3 DNA reads as TGTGCCAGCAGCCTCGAACAGGGGTCGGGTCAGCCCCAGCATTTT.

This chain connects TRBV7-2 to TRBJ2-5, with 15 bases that match TRBD2. The CDR3 contains 18 residues. V gave up 4 bases and J gave up 4 bases; unmatched junction bases: 10. Germline V CDR1 and CDR2: SGHTA, FQGNSA. The chain's CDR3 is CASSSLGLAGGLGETQYF. The CDR3 region has the DNA TGTGCCAGCAGCTCTCTAGGACTAGCGGGGGGGCTGGGAGAGACCCAGTACTTC.

CDR3 sequence reads: CASSWGGGSYNEQFF. The CDR3 DNA reads as TGTGCCAGCAGCTGGGGGGGAGGGTCCTACAATGAGCAGTTCTTC. The J gene is TRBJ2-1, the V gene TRBV5-4; 7 bases fit TRBD2. V was clipped by 3 bases and J by 1 base; unmatched bases: 4. The CDR3 totals 15 residues. The germline gives CDR1 SGHNT, CDR2 YYREEE (reference sequence).

CDR3 loop: CASRVRGHEAEAFF. CDR3 DNA sequence: TGTGCCAGCCGAGTTCGTGGCCATGAGGCTGAAGCTTTCTTT. This sequence joins TRBV2 and TRBJ1-1; D ambiguous. CDR3 length: 14 residues. Germline-derived CDR1 and CDR2 are SNHLY and FYNNEI. The ends were cut back, 8 bases at V and 6 bases at J, with 19 bases in the middle.

V and J are TRBV11-1 and TRBJ2-1; possibly TRBD2 for D (5 bases). In germline, CDR1 is SGHAT, CDR2 FQDESV (reference sequence). This CDR3 is 13 amino acids long. The germline V and J ends were trimmed by 8 bases and 4 bases, with 12 bases remaining between them. The CDR3 DNA sequence: TGTGCCAGCCGCCCACCGGGGTACAATGAGCAGTTCTTC. Translating it yields CASRPPGYNEQFF. The variable domain in full, completed from reference TRBV11-1 and TRBJ2-1, reads EAEVAQSPRYKITEKSQAVAFWCDPISGHATLYWYRQILGQGPELLVQFQDESVVDDSQLPKDRFSAERLKGVDSTLKIQPAELGDSAMYLCASRPPGYNEQFFGPGTRLTVL.

In its sample, this clone was seen once. V gene TRBV5-1 combines with J gene TRBJ2-3; tentative D call: TRBD1 (5 bases). V was pared by 2 bases and J by 1 base, with 11 bases between. CDR3 length: 15 amino acids. Germline V gene sequence: CDR1 SGHRS, CDR2 YFSETQ. CDR3 DNA: TGCGCCAGCAGCTTCACAGGTGTTGGCACAGATACGCAGTATTTT. Translating it yields CASSFTGVGTDTQYF. The entire variable domain, with the rest obtained from reference TRBV5-1 and TRBJ2-3, is as follows: KAGVTQTPRYLIKTRGQQVTLSCSPISGHRSVSWYQQTPGQGLQFLFEYFSETQRNKGNFPGRFSGRQFSNSRSEMNVSTLELGDSALYLCASSFTGVGTDTQYFGPGTRLTVL.

The chain employs TRBV2 and TRBJ1-4; 8 nucleotides agree with TRBD1. The CDR3 contains 13 residues. Looked up from germline, CDR1 is SNHLY and CDR2 is FYNNEI. The V and J ends lost 8 bases and 7 bases, in that order; junction bases with no gene match: 6. Here the CDR3 DNA reads TGTGCCAGCCTCCAGGGGGCAGGTGAAAAACTGTTTTTT. Its protein product is CASLQGAGEKLFF.